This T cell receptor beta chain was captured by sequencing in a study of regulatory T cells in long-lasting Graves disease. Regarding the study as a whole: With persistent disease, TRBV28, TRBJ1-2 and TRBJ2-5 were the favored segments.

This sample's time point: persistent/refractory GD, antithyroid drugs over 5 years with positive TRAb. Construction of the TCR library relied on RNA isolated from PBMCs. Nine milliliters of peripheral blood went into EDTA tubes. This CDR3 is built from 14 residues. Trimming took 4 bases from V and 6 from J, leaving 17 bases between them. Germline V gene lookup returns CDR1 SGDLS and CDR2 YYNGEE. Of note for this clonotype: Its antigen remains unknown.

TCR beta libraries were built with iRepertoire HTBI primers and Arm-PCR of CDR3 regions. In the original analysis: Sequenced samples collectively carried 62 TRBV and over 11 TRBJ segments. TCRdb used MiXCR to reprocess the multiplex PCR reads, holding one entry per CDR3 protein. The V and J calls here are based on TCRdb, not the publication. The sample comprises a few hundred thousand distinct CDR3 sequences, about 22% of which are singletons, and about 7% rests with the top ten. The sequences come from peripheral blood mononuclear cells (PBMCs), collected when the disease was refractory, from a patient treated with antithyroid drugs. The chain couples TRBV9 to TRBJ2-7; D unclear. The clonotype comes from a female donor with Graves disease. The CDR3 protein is CASSLAGPFAEQYF. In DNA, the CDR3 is TGTGCCAGCAGCCTCGCCGGTCCCTTCGCCGAGCAGTACTTC.